This is a list of T cell receptor beta chains from one sample in a study of T cells after yellow fever vaccination. Each CDR3 protein is one row after TCRdb ran MiXCR on the 5' RACE reads. The table lists just under 85,000 distinct CDR3 sequences, about 14% of them singletons. Sample: CD8+ T cells not binding an NS4B(214-222) dextramer, sorted from PBMCs, taken about 21 days after the first yellow fever vaccination. These receptors originate from a man younger than 30 who received the YFV17D yellow fever vaccine. CDR3s include the opening cysteine and the closing phenylalanine or tryptophan. D genes are given only for firm matches. Size is omitted from some rows. Given values are once, few, many or a class for expanded clones.

TRBJ2-7,TRBV11-2,TRBD1,.,TGTGCCAGCAGCTTAGTTGGGACAGGGGTTACCTACGAGCAGTACTTC,CASSLVGTGVTYEQYF
TRBJ1-2,TRBV9,TRBD1,few,TGTGCCAGCAGCCCGGGACAGGGGAAGGACTATGGCTACACCTTC,CASSPGQGKDYGYTF
TRBJ1-5,TRBV27,.,few,TGTGCCAGCAGTTTATCGTTTCTGCCGGGGGCGGCTTATCAGCCCCAGCATTTT,CASSLSFLPGAAYQPQHF
TRBJ1-1,TRBV29-1,TRBD1,few,TGCAGCGTAACCGGGACAGGGGCCACTGAAGCTTTCTTT,CSVTGTGATEAFF
TRBJ2-3,TRBV7-9,TRBD2,many,TGTGCCAGCAGCCGAGGGACTAGCGGGTCTACGGATACGCAGTATTTT,CASSRGTSGSTDTQYF
TRBJ1-5,TRBV12-3/TRBV12-4,.,many,TGTGCCAGCAGTTTAGAAGGCTCAAATCAGCCCCAGCATTTT,CASSLEGSNQPQHF
TRBJ2-1,TRBV6-1,.,.,TGTGCCAGCAGTCCCTCCGCGGGGGCTTGGAATGAGCAGTTCTTC,CASSPSAGAWNEQFF
TRBJ1-1,TRBV20-1,.,few,TGCAGTGCAGGGTGGGGGATGAACACTGAAGCTTTCTTT,CSAGWGMNTEAFF
TRBJ2-5,TRBV7-9,TRBD2,few,TGTGCCAGCAGCTTAAGCGGGGGACGACTCTTTACCCAGTACTTC,CASSLSGGRLFTQYF
TRBJ2-1,TRBV6-1,.,few,TGTGCCAGCAGTCTCGCCCCCGTCAGCTCCTACAATGAGCAGTTCTTC,CASSLAPVSSYNEQFF
TRBJ2-3,TRBV12-3/TRBV12-4,.,.,TGTGCCAGCAGTTTAGGTGCGGTACGGCGAGTCACAGATACGCAGTATTTT,CASSLGAVRRVTDTQYF
TRBJ2-1,TRBV5-1,.,few,TGCGCCAGCAGCTACCGTTTAGCGGCGGCCTACAATGAGCAGTTCTTC,CASSYRLAAAYNEQFF
TRBJ1-2,TRBV7-2,.,.,TGTGCCAGCAGCCCAGGGAATAACTATGGCTACACCTTC,CASSPGNNYGYTF
TRBJ2-3,TRBV6-2/TRBV6-3,.,few,TGTGCCAGCAGCCAATGGGCCCCAAACCTGGGCACAGATACGCAGTATTTT,CASSQWAPNLGTDTQYF
TRBJ2-7,TRBV27,.,few,TGTGCCAGCGCGACCCAGTCCTACGAGCAGTACTTC,CASATQSYEQYF
TRBJ2-3,TRBV20-1,TRBD2,.,TGCAGTGCTAGAGACCCACTGGGGCTAGCGGATCCCACAGATACGCAGTATTTT,CSARDPLGLADPTDTQYF
TRBJ2-1,TRBV14,.,.,TGTGCCAGCAGCCAAGTGGGGCGCAGAAGCTCCTACAATGAGCAGTTCTTC,CASSQVGRRSSYNEQFF
TRBJ2-1,TRBV6-1,.,few,TGTGCCAGCAGTGAACAGGTGGGACCCCTACGCAACAATGAGCAGTTCTTC,CASSEQVGPLRNNEQFF
TRBJ1-6,TRBV6-2/TRBV6-3,.,.,TGTGCCGGCCACGGGACGGCTGATAATTCACCCCTCCACTTT,CAGHGTADNSPLHF
TRBJ2-1,TRBV4-2,.,.,TGTGCCAGCAGCCAAGATTGGTCGGGGCAGTATGAGCAGTTCTTC,CASSQDWSGQYEQFF
TRBJ2-5,TRBV20-1,TRBD2,medium-sized,TGCAGTGCTAGAGGGGGGCTAGCGGGGAGCCAAGAGACCCAGTACTTC,CSARGGLAGSQETQYF
TRBJ2-7,TRBV9,.,.,TGTGCCAGAAGCGCCGGAGGCGGGCCATCCTACGAGCAGTACTTC,CARSAGGGPSYEQYF
TRBJ2-2,TRBV12-3/TRBV12-4,TRBD1,few,TGTGCCAGCAGTTCACAGGGGGCAAGCACCGGGGAGCTGTTTTTT,CASSSQGASTGELFF
TRBJ2-1,TRBV4-1,.,.,TGCGCCAGCAGCCAAGAGGGATTGCGGCCTACCTACAATGAGCAGTTCTTC,CASSQEGLRPTYNEQFF
TRBJ2-7,TRBV4-3,.,.,TGCGCCAGCAGCCAAGATACTCCCTACGAGCAGTACTTC,CASSQDTPYEQYF
TRBJ2-3,TRBV5-1,TRBD1,.,TGCGCCAGCAGCTTGGGGGACAGGAGCACAGATACGCAGTATTTT,CASSLGDRSTDTQYF
TRBJ1-5,TRBV27,TRBD1,.,TGTGCCAGCAGTGCCGGGACAGGGAGCAATCAGCCCCAGCATTTT,CASSAGTGSNQPQHF
TRBJ2-3,TRBV29-1,.,.,TGCAGCGCCGAAAGAAGCGGTCCGGATACGCAGTATTTT,CSAERSGPDTQYF
TRBJ2-3,TRBV4-3,.,few,TGCGCCAGCAGCCCAGGTCTAGACAGGAGTGACCTAGATACGCAGTATTTT,CASSPGLDRSDLDTQYF
TRBJ2-5,TRBV10-3,.,few,TGTGCCATCAGTGAGGCGGGCGAGACCCAGTACTTC,CAISEAGETQYF
TRBJ1-5,TRBV5-6,TRBD1,few,TGTGCCAGCAGCTGGGGACAGAGTAATCAGCCCCAGCATTTT,CASSWGQSNQPQHF
TRBJ1-1,TRBV29-1,.,.,TGCAGCGTTGGGGGAGCACAGGGAATGACTGAAGCTTTCTTT,CSVGGAQGMTEAFF
TRBJ2-5,TRBV6-5,.,.,TGTGCCAGCAGTTACTCTATTACAGGGTTGGAGACCCAGTACTTC,CASSYSITGLETQYF
TRBJ2-2,TRBV6-5,.,.,TGTGCCAGCAGTTATTTAGGGGGAATCGGGGAGCTGTTTTTT,CASSYLGGIGELFF
TRBJ2-3,TRBV21-1,.,.,TGTGCCAGCATGTCGAAACGGGGGCGGGACAGGGATGATAGGGATACGCAGTATTTT,CASMSKRGRDRDDRDTQYF
TRBJ1-2,TRBV4-1,.,.,TGCGCCAGCAGCCAAGATCTTCAGCAGGGCTACACCTTC,CASSQDLQQGYTF
TRBJ2-3,TRBV15,.,.,TGTGCCACCAGCAGAGATTCAAGGGGCGCAGATACGCAGTATTTT,CATSRDSRGADTQYF
TRBJ2-5,TRBV12-3/TRBV12-4,TRBD2,few,TGTGCCAGCAGTCCCCGGGAGCGGGGGGAGACCCAGTACTTC,CASSPRERGETQYF
TRBJ2-3,TRBV20-1,TRBD2,few,TGCAGTGCTAGACCGACTAGCGGGGGGTCGGATACGCAGTATTTT,CSARPTSGGSDTQYF
TRBJ2-2,TRBV29-1,.,many,TGCAGCGTTCCCGGACGGAACACCGGGGAGCTGTTTTTT,CSVPGRNTGELFF
TRBJ2-2,TRBV4-1,.,few,TGCGCCAGCAGCCAAGGCGGTACCGCAGGGGAAGCTGGCGGGGAGCTGTTTTTT,CASSQGGTAGEAGGELFF